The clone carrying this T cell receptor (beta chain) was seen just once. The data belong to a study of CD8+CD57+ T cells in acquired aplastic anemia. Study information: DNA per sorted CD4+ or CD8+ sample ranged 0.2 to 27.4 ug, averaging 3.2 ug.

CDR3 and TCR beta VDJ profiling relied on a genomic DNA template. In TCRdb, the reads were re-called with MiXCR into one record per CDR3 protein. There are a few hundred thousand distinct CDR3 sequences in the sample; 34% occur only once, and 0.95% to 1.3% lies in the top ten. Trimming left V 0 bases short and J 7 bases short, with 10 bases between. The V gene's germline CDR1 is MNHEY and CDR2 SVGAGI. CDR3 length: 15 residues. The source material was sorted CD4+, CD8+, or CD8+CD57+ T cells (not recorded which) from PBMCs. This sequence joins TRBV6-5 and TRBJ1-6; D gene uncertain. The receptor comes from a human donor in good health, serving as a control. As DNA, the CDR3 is TGTGCCAGCAGTTACTCGAAGGCCGGGAATTCACCCCTCCACTTT. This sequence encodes CASSYSKAGNSPLHF.